The rows below give T cell receptor beta chains drawn from one sample of a study of blood T cell repertoires in COVID-19. Profiled with immunoSEQ multiplex PCR; TCRdb holds only in-frame clones, not every one. Here the sample spans about 53,000 clones, around nine tenths being singletons. The sequenced material came from peripheral blood. The receptors originated from a man aged 45-65 years with acute or convalescent COVID-19. Both conserved end residues are trimmed from each CDR3. The order of the fields is V gene, clone size, J gene, D gene, CDR3 protein. D genes are given only for firm matches. A row's size may be missing; if present it is once, few, many or a size class.

V: TRBV6-5
size: -
J: TRBJ1-3
D: -
CDR3: ASRLQGVGNTIY

V: TRBV7-9
size: -
J: TRBJ2-5
D: TRBD2
CDR3: ASSSQLAGAQETQY

V: TRBV5-6
size: -
J: TRBJ1-1
D: -
CDR3: ASSLGAGFLSGDTEAF

V: TRBV4-1
size: -
J: TRBJ2-5
D: TRBD2
CDR3: ASSQESTSYMDQETQY

V: TRBV11-2
size: -
J: TRBJ1-3
D: -
CDR3: ASSPNRDPGLSSGNTIY

V: TRBV25-1
size: -
J: TRBJ2-5
D: -
CDR3: ASSEFGVGAQY

V: TRBV7-9
size: -
J: TRBJ2-3
D: -
CDR3: ASSLVYTDTQY

V: TRBV6-5
size: -
J: TRBJ2-4
D: -
CDR3: ASSPITLAKNIQY

V: TRBV19
size: -
J: TRBJ2-1
D: -
CDR3: ASSENINEQF

V: TRBV10-1
size: -
J: TRBJ1-4
D: TRBD1
CDR3: ASSENRGPNEKLF

V: TRBV7-9
size: -
J: TRBJ2-2
D: TRBD1
CDR3: ASSQPGTGFTGELF

V: TRBV3-1/TRBV3-2
size: -
J: TRBJ2-1
D: -
CDR3: ASSPKVGERRGNEQF

V: TRBV6-5
size: -
J: TRBJ2-7
D: -
CDR3: ASSKQGGGDEQY

V: TRBV7-9
size: -
J: TRBJ1-5
D: -
CDR3: ASSATDSNQPQH

V: TRBV18
size: -
J: TRBJ1-6
D: TRBD1
CDR3: ASSPRDRGMGSPLH

V: TRBV10-3
size: -
J: TRBJ1-5
D: TRBD1
CDR3: AISRTGDSNQPQH

V: TRBV6-4
size: -
J: TRBJ2-1
D: -
CDR3: ASSEIGLADKSNEQF

V: TRBV29-1
size: few
J: TRBJ1-2
D: TRBD1
CDR3: SVFRANRDRDYGYT

V: TRBV3-1/TRBV3-2
size: -
J: TRBJ1-1
D: -
CDR3: ASSQEASGDNTEAF

V: TRBV19
size: once
J: TRBJ2-2
D: TRBD1
CDR3: ASNRGQTTGELF

V: TRBV3-1/TRBV3-2
size: few
J: TRBJ1-1
D: -
CDR3: ASSQGRPGENTEAF

V: TRBV19
size: -
J: TRBJ2-3
D: TRBD2
CDR3: ASRKGLAGGTSTDTQY

V: TRBV6-5
size: -
J: TRBJ2-7
D: -
CDR3: ASSYDEGENPYEQY

V: TRBV2
size: -
J: TRBJ2-2
D: TRBD2
CDR3: ASSERTSGSFGTGELF

V: TRBV7-2
size: -
J: TRBJ1-2
D: TRBD1
CDR3: ASSSGTGLRRGYT

V: TRBV11-2
size: -
J: TRBJ2-5
D: -
CDR3: ASSLAGETQY

V: TRBV3-1/TRBV3-2
size: -
J: TRBJ2-7
D: TRBD1
CDR3: ASSRQGPSYEQY

V: TRBV9
size: few
J: TRBJ1-2
D: TRBD1
CDR3: ASSTGQGSGYT

V: TRBV9
size: -
J: TRBJ1-2
D: -
CDR3: ASSVGPSLYGYT

V: TRBV11-2
size: -
J: TRBJ2-6
D: -
CDR3: ASSLDQMSGANVLT

V: TRBV19
size: -
J: TRBJ1-4
D: -
CDR3: ASSRGIDGDEKLF

V: TRBV5-1
size: -
J: TRBJ1-1
D: TRBD1
CDR3: ASHNTGGTEAF

V: TRBV5-1
size: -
J: TRBJ1-6
D: -
CDR3: ASSLAVLSSYNSPLH

V: TRBV30
size: -
J: TRBJ1-6
D: -
CDR3: AWSVLGQSYNSPLH

V: TRBV15
size: -
J: TRBJ1-1
D: TRBD1
CDR3: ATSRERGTGSAF

V: TRBV7-8
size: -
J: TRBJ1-1
D: -
CDR3: ASSETGSGTEAF

V: TRBV6-2/TRBV6-3
size: -
J: TRBJ1-4
D: -
CDR3: ASRPNPAGNEKLF

V: TRBV28
size: -
J: TRBJ1-1
D: TRBD1
CDR3: ASSLDTDRATEAF

V: TRBV11-2
size: -
J: TRBJ2-7
D: TRBD2
CDR3: ASSLASGSSYEQY

V: TRBV2
size: -
J: TRBJ2-7
D: -
CDR3: ASSEWQEGSYEQY

V: TRBV7-8
size: few
J: TRBJ1-2
D: TRBD1
CDR3: ASSLTGQGYGYT

V: TRBV7-3
size: -
J: TRBJ1-2
D: -
CDR3: ASSSGQTAYGYT

V: TRBV5-4
size: -
J: TRBJ2-2
D: -
CDR3: ASQRGGTNTGELF

V: TRBV14
size: -
J: TRBJ1-6
D: TRBD1
CDR3: ASSHGGRQGERYSPLH

V: TRBV7-2
size: -
J: TRBJ1-1
D: -
CDR3: ASSFDRRNTEAF

V: TRBV20-1
size: -
J: TRBJ2-3
D: TRBD1
CDR3: SASAGTGFPDTQY

V: TRBV7-6
size: -
J: TRBJ2-5
D: -
CDR3: ASSWSTTQETQY

V: TRBV9
size: -
J: TRBJ1-2
D: -
CDR3: ASSVAQGRNYGYT

V: TRBV5-1
size: -
J: TRBJ2-2
D: -
CDR3: ASSLAFATTNTGELF

V: TRBV11-2
size: -
J: TRBJ2-7
D: -
CDR3: ATRTLANSYEQY

V: TRBV15
size: -
J: TRBJ2-3
D: -
CDR3: ATSRARTDTQY

V: TRBV5-6
size: few
J: TRBJ2-5
D: TRBD1
CDR3: ASSLVRGTETQY